These 26 T cell receptor beta chains share one sample of origin, sequenced in a study of T cells after somatic rescue of genetic block. Assay used: immunoSEQ multiplex PCR; TCRdb lists only in-frame clones, some missing. The table has about 88,000 clones, more than 80% seen once. The sequenced sample consisted of peripheral blood mononuclear cells (PBMCs). All receptors derive from a woman under 30.

The chain carries TRBV5-4 and TRBJ1-3; the D gene is possibly TRBD1 (6 bases). V was pared by 0 bases and J by 1 base, with 11 bases between. CDR1 SGHNT and CDR2 YYREEE come from the germline V gene (reference sequence). The CDR3 contains 16 residues. The chain's CDR3 is CASSLGRGGSGNTIYF. CDR3 bases: TGTGCCAGCAGCTTGGGGAGAGGGGGTTCTGGAAACACCATATATTTT.

V gene TRBV12-5 combines with J gene TRBJ1-1; 9 bases are a match to TRBD1. The CDR3 covers 15 residues. Germline V CDR1 and CDR2: LGHNT, FRNRAP. After removal of 4 bases from V and 1 base from J, the junction contained 4 bases not matched to a gene. CDR3 sequence: CASGWTQGANTEAFF. In nucleotides, the CDR3 is TGTGCTAGTGGTTGGACACAGGGGGCGAACACTGAAGCTTTCTTT.

J is TRBJ1-4 and V is TRBV18; 8 bases are a match to TRBD1. CDR3 length: 11 residues. Germline CDR1 and CDR2: KGHSH and LQKENI. V lost 5 bases, J lost 12 bases, and 2 bases stayed unmatched. DNA for the CDR3: TGTGCCAGCTCAGAGACAGGGGAACTGTTTTTT. It is translated as CASSETGELFF. The variable domain in full, completed from reference TRBV18 and TRBJ1-4, reads NAGVMQNPRHLVRRRGQEARLRCSPMKGHSHVYWYRQLPEEGLKFMVYLQKENIIDESGMPKERFSAEFPKEGPSILRIQQVVRGDSAAYFCASSETGELFFGSGTQLSVL.

The CDR3 reads CASSPGTGTSSYEQYF. DNA for the CDR3: TGTGCCAGCAGTCCGGGGACAGGGACCAGCTCCTACGAGCAGTACTTC. The chain combines TRBV27 with TRBJ2-7; 9 bases map to TRBD1. In germline, CDR1 is MNHEY, CDR2 SMNVEV (reference sequence). The CDR3 length is 16 residues. Trimming took 5 bases from V and 0 from J; bases not matched to a gene: 8.

The chain joins TRBV18 to TRBJ1-4; D is possibly TRBD1 (6 bases). Germline lookup yields CDR1 KGHSH and CDR2 LQKENI. With 2 bases removed from V and 5 bases from J, the gap between germline ends came to 15 bases. The length of the CDR3 is 16 residues. CDR3 in DNA: TGTGCCAGCTCACCATCCCCCCGGGGGACAAATGAAAAACTGTTTTTT. It translates to CASSPSPRGTNEKLFF.

The V call is TRBV28, the J call TRBJ2-3, with 7 bases lining up with TRBD2. The CDR3 covers 15 residues. Germline lookup yields CDR1 MDHEN and CDR2 SYDVKM. The V and J ends lost 2 bases and 1 base, in that order; junction bases with no gene match: 3. The CDR3 loop is CASSLQRDGTDTQYF. The CDR3 nucleotides are TGTGCCAGCAGTTTACAGCGGGACGGCACAGATACGCAGTATTTT.

The genes are TRBV7-3 and TRBJ2-2, with TRBD1 as a possible D gene (7 bases). V lost 1 base to trimming and J lost 0 bases, with 15 bases between them. The CDR3 has 18 residues. Germline V gene lookup returns CDR1 SGHTA and CDR2 FQGTGA. The CDR3 region is CASSLSRRGPTNTGELFF. DNA of the CDR3: TGTGCCAGCAGCTTAAGTCGGAGGGGGCCGACGAACACCGGGGAGCTGTTTTTT.

About this clone: The junction departs from the called germline gene at one end, perhaps through a read error. The chain combines TRBV7-7 with TRBJ2-2; D is ambiguous. The CDR3 contains 15 residues. Germline V CDR1 and CDR2: SSHAT, FNYEAQ (reference sequence). DNA of the CDR3: TGTGCTAGCAGCTTGGAAATCGCGAACACCGGGGAGCTGTTTTTT. Protein: CASSLEIANTGELFF.

V usage is TRBV6-5 and J usage is TRBJ2-5; D remains unclear. The last part of the DNA fits TRBJ2-7 better; the J call may be wrong. The CDR3 is 14 residues long. Germline V gives CDR1 MNHEY, CDR2 SVGAGI. The CDR3 sequence: CASSNPGGAYEQYF. Here the CDR3 DNA reads TGTGCCAGCAGTAATCCCGGCGGAGCCTACGAGCAGTACTTC.

The genes are TRBV30 and TRBJ2-2; D may be TRBD1 (6 bases). V gave up 2 bases and J gave up 6 bases, with 22 bases separating them. The CDR3 consists of 17 residues. CDR1 is GTSNPN and CDR2 is SVGIG in the germline V gene (reference sequence). CDR3 nucleotides: TGTGCCTGGAGTCCTGCTGGGGCAGGGGATTTTTCCGGGGAGCTGTTTTTT. This translates into CAWSPAGAGDFSGELFF.

The chain couples TRBV10-1 to TRBJ2-7; D may be TRBD1 (5 bases). Germline CDR1 WNHNN, CDR2 SYGVQD (reference sequence). Trimming took 3 bases from V and 0 from J, leaving 9 bases between them. This CDR3 contains 14 residues. CDR3 protein: CASSESGSSYEQYF. The CDR3, as DNA: TGCGCCAGCAGTGAATCAGGGTCCTCCTACGAGCAGTACTTC.

The rearrangement links TRBV18 to TRBJ2-5; D is ambiguous. Trimming took off 2 bases at V and 3 bases at J, with 4 bases between the two ends. Per the germline V gene, CDR1 is KGHSH and CDR2 is LQKENI. The CDR3 is 12 amino acids. This CDR3 reads CASSPAKETQYF. The CDR3 coding sequence is TGTGCCAGCTCACCAGCCAAAGAGACCCAGTACTTC.

J is TRBJ1-1 and V is TRBV6-1; D ambiguous. Germline CDR1 is MNHNS and CDR2 is SASEGT. Deletions cut 6 bases from V and 0 bases from J, with 2 bases between. The CDR3 has 11 residues. In DNA, the CDR3 is TGTGCCAGCAGGTTGAACACTGAAGCTTTCTTT. Translation: CASRLNTEAFF.

The rearrangement links TRBV5-1 to TRBJ1-1; D gene ambiguous. There are 14 residues in the CDR3. CDR1 and CDR2 (germline): SGHRS, YFSETQ. Trimming left V 0 bases short and J 5 bases short, with 11 bases between. The CDR3 sequence: CASSLARGNTEAFF. The CDR3 DNA is TGCGCCAGCAGCTTGGCCCGAGGGAATACTGAAGCTTTCTTT.

The chain uses TRBV2 and TRBJ2-1, with 13 bases matching TRBD2. CDR1 is SNHLY and CDR2 is FYNNEI in the germline V gene. V shed 4 bases, J shed 7 bases, and the junction held 7 bases outside the gene matches. This CDR3 has 16 amino acids. The CDR3 DNA is TGTGCCAGCAGTGGCCCGGGACTAGCGGGATTGAATGAGCAGTTCTTC. Amino acid sequence: CASSGPGLAGLNEQFF.

This clone came up once. The V call is TRBV19, the J call TRBJ1-2; 7 nucleotides match TRBD1. Germline V gene sequence: CDR1 LNHDA, CDR2 SQIVND (reference sequence). This CDR3 region has 17 residues. J was trimmed by 0 bases and V by 0 bases; bases with no gene match: 7. The CDR3 nucleotides read TGTGCCAGTAGTATAGAAAACAGGGGACCAGCTAACTATGGCTACACCTTC. The encoded protein is CASSIENRGPANYGYTF.

The chain joins TRBV19 to TRBJ2-3; 13 nucleotides align to TRBD2. V lost 6 bases to trimming and J lost 5 bases; unmatched junction nucleotides: 14. The germline gives CDR1 LNHDA, CDR2 SQIVND (reference sequence). The CDR3 has 18 residues. DNA of the CDR3: TGTGCCAGTAGCCCCGTATTCAAGGGACTAGCGGGAAGAGATACGCAGTATTTT. Its protein product is CASSPVFKGLAGRDTQYF.

This clone was recorded only once. The V and J genes are TRBV7-2 and TRBJ2-3; D may be TRBD1 or TRBD2 (5 bases each). CDR1 is SGHTA and CDR2 is FQGNSA in the germline V gene. The CDR3 loop spans 14 amino acids. V was shortened by 8 bases and J by 2 bases, with 14 bases between the two germline ends. The CDR3 nucleotides are TGTGCCAGCTGTCGCCGGGACCTCACAGATACGCAGTATTTT. Protein sequence: CASCRRDLTDTQYF. Drawing the rest from reference TRBV7-2 and TRBJ2-3, the complete variable domain is GAGVSQSPSNKVTEKGKDVELRCDPISGHTALYWYRQSLGQGLEFLIYFQGNSAPDKSGLPSDRFSAERTGGSVSTLTIQRTQQEDSAVYLCASCRRDLTDTQYFGPGTRLTVL.

The rearrangement joins TRBV6-5 to TRBJ2-4, with D tentatively TRBD2 (5 bases). CDR3 length: 15 residues. Germline V gene sequence: CDR1 MNHEY, CDR2 SVGAGI. Trimming pared 6 bases from V and 3 bases from J, leaving 15 bases between. CDR3 bases: TGTGCCAGCAGAACGAGGGTAGGTGTCAAAAACATTCAGTACTTC. This codes for CASRTRVGVKNIQYF.

The CDR3 loop is CAISRLVWGDNEQFF. CDR3 sequence (DNA): TGTGCCATCAGTCGACTAGTATGGGGGGACAATGAGCAGTTCTTC. The chain joins TRBV10-3 to TRBJ2-1, with D possibly matching TRBD2 (6 bases). This CDR3 comprises 15 residues. Germline V CDR1 and CDR2: ENHRY, SYGVKD. Trimming left V 5 bases short and J 5 bases short, with 16 bases between.

The rearrangement links TRBV2 to TRBJ2-5; D not resolved. The germline CDR1 and CDR2 sequences are SNHLY and FYNNEI. The CDR3 loop spans 13 amino acids. Trimming pared 4 bases from V and 0 bases from J, leaving 6 bases between. CDR3 amino acids: CASSGDNQETQYF. The CDR3, as DNA: TGTGCCAGCAGTGGAGACAACCAAGAGACCCAGTACTTC.

CDR3 protein: CASSRRQGARELFF. In DNA, the CDR3 is TGTGCCAGCAGCCGCCGACAGGGGGCAAGGGAGCTGTTTTTT. The chain carries TRBV4-2 and TRBJ2-2; 10 nucleotides line up with TRBD1. Trimming at V came to 4 bases and at J to 9 bases, leaving 5 bases not matched to a gene. The CDR3 runs to 14 residues. CDR1 and CDR2 from the germline V gene are LGHNA and YNFKEQ.

A note on this clone: A junction boundary mismatches the germline segment, possibly from a read error. The CDR3 sequence: CAGSSTGTEQYF. Here the CDR3 DNA reads TGTGCCGGCAGCTCCACAGGGACCGAGCAGTACTTC. The chain combines TRBV7-2 with TRBJ2-7, with a possible D match to TRBD1 (6 bases). This CDR3 region has 12 residues. Germline V gives CDR1 SGHTA, CDR2 FQGNSA.

V usage is TRBV4-2 and J usage is TRBJ1-4; D not resolved. The ends were cut back, 2 bases at V and 4 bases at J, with 11 bases in the middle. The germline CDR1 and CDR2 sequences are LGHNA and YNFKEQ. This CDR3 comprises 15 residues. CDR3 loop: CASSQMREGNEKLFF. The CDR3 bases are TGTGCCAGCAGCCAAATGCGGGAGGGTAATGAAAAACTGTTTTTT.

V usage is TRBV19 and J usage is TRBJ1-1; TRBD1 matches 11 bases. The CDR3 spans 15 residues. The germline gives CDR1 LNHDA, CDR2 SQIVND (reference sequence). J lost 2 bases, V lost 7 bases, and 6 bases had no gene match. This CDR3 is CASTRTGGSNTEAFF. CDR3 in DNA: TGTGCCAGTACCCGGACAGGGGGCTCTAACACTGAAGCTTTCTTT.

This chain links TRBV25-1 with TRBJ1-2, with 10 bases matching TRBD1. This CDR3 is built from 15 residues. The germline V gene encodes CDR1 MGHDK and CDR2 SYGVNS. The junction had 9 bases not matched to a gene; V was cut back by 8 bases and J by 3 bases. CDR3 region: CASWDTGTGDYGYTF. CDR3 in DNA: TGTGCCAGCTGGGACACCGGGACAGGGGACTATGGCTACACCTTC.